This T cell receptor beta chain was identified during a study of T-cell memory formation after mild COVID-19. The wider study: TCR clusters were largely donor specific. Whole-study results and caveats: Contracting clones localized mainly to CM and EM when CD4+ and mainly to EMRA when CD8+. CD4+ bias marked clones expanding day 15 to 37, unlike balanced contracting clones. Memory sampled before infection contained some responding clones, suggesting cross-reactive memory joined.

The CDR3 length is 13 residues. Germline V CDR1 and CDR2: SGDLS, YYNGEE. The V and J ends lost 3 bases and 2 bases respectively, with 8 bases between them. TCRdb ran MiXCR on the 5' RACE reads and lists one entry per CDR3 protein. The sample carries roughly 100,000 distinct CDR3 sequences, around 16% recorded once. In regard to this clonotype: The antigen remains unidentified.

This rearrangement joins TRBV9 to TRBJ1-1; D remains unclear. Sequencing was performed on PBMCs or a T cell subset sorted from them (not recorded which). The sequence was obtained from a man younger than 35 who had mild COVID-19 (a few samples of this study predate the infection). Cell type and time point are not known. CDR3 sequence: CASSEGGNTEAFF. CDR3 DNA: TGTGCCAGCAGCGAGGGAGGTAACACTGAAGCTTTCTTT.